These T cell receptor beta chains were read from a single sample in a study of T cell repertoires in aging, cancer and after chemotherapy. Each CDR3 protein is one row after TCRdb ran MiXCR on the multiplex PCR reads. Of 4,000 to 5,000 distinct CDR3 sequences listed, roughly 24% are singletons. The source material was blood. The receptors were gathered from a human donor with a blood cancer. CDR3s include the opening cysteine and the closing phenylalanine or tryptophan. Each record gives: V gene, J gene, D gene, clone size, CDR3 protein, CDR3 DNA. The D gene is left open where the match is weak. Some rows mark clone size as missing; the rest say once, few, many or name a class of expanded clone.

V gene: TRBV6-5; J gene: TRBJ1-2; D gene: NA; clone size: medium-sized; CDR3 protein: CASSYSKPAYGYTF; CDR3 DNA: TGTGCCAGCAGTTACTCGAAGCCGGCCTATGGCTACACCTTC
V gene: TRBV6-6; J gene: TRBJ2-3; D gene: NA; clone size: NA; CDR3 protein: CASTMRTAPRSSTSTDTQYF; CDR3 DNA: TGTGCCAGCACCATGAGGACAGCCCCTAGGTCCTCAACTAGCACAGATACGCAGTATTTT
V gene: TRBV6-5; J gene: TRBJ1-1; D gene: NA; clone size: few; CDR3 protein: CASSENYGTEAFF; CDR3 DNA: TGTGCCAGCAGTGAAAATTATGGCACTGAAGCTTTCTTT
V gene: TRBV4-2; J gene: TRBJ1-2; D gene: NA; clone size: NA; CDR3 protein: CASSQPNGEGGGYTF; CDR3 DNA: TGTGCCAGCAGCCAACCAAACGGGGAGGGGGGAGGCTACACCTTC
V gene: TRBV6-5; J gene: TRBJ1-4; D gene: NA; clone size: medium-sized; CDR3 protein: CASSYSMEGLGEKLFF; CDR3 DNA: TGTGCCAGCAGTTACTCGATGGAGGGGTTGGGTGAAAAACTGTTTTTT
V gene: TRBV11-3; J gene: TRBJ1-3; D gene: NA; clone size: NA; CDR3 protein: CASSFPKGHGNTIYF; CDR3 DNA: TGTGCCAGCAGCTTCCCAAAGGGGCACGGAAACACCATATATTTT
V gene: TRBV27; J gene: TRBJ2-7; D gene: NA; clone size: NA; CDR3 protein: CASSLVGSSYEQYF; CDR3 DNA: TGTGCCAGCAGTTTAGTGGGCAGCTCCTACGAGCAGTACTTC
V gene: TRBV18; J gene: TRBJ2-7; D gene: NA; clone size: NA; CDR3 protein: CASSPPGRMSYEQYF; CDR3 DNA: TGTGCCAGCTCACCACCAGGGAGGATGTCCTACGAGCAGTACTTC
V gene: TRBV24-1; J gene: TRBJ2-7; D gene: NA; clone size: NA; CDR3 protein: CATSDASGEQYF; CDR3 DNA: TGTGCCACCAGTGATGCATCGGGGGAGCAGTACTTC
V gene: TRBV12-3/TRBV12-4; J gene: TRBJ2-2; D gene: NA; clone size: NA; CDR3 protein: CASSPSSPTTSNTGELFF; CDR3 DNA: TGTGCCAGCAGCCCCTCGTCCCCTACTACCTCGAACACCGGGGAGCTGTTTTTT
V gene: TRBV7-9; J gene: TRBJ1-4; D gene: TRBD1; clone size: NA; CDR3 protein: CASSASGTGREKLFF; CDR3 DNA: TGTGCCAGCAGCGCGTCCGGGACAGGGCGGGAAAAACTGTTTTTT
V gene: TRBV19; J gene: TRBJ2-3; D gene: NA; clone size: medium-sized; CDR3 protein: CASSRALLDTQYF; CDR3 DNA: TGTGCCAGTAGCAGGGCCTTACTAGATACGCAGTATTTT
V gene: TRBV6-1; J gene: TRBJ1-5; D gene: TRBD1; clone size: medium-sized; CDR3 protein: CASSGRQGSSHVDQPQHF; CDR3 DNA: TGTGCCAGCAGTGGCCGACAGGGATCGTCGCATGTGGACCAGCCCCAGCATTTT
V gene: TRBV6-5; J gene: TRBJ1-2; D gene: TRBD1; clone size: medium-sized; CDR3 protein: CASSQPGGYGYTF; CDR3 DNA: TGTGCCAGCAGCCAACCAGGGGGATATGGCTACACCTTC
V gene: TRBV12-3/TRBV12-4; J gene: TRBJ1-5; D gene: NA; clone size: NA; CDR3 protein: CASSLAGPRSNQPQHF; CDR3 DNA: TGTGCCAGCAGTTTGGCAGGGCCAAGAAGCAATCAGCCCCAGCATTTT
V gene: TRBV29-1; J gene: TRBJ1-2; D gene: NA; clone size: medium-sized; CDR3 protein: CSVEDSALFRGYTF; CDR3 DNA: TGCAGCGTTGAAGATTCAGCCCTTTTTCGGGGCTACACCTTC
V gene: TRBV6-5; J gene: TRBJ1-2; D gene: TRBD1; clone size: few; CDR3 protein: CASSNSQGGGNYGYTF; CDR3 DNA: TGTGCCAGCAGTAATTCTCAGGGGGGAGGGAACTATGGCTACACCTTC
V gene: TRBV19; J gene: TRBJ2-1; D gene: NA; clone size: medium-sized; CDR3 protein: CASRAPGRGFEQFF; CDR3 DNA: TGTGCCAGTAGGGCGCCGGGTCGGGGTTTCGAGCAGTTCTTC
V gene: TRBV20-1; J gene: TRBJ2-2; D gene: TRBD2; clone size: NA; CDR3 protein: CSARGSGGALTGELFF; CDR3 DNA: TGCAGTGCTAGGGGTAGCGGGGGGGCCTTGACCGGGGAGCTGTTTTTT
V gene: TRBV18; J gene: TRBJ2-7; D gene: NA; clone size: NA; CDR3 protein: CASSPGQGGEQYF; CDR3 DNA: TGTGCCAGCTCCCCGGGGCAGGGAGGCGAGCAGTACTTC
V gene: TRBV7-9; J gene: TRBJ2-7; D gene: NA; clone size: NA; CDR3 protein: CASSFAPNEQYF; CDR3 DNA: TGTGCCAGCAGCTTTGCGCCTAACGAGCAGTACTTC
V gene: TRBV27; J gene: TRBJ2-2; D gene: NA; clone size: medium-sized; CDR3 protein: CASSLLGPLRWELFF; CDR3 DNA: TGTGCCAGCAGTTTATTGGGGCCCTTAAGGTGGGAGCTGTTTTTT
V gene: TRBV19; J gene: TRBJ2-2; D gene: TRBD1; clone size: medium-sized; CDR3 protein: CASSIPRTGGKVGELFF; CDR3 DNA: TGTGCCAGTAGTATCCCGAGGACAGGGGGAAAGGTCGGGGAGCTGTTTTTT
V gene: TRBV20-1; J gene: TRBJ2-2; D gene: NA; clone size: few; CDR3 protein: CSATPLDYGELFF; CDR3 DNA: TGCAGTGCTACCCCCCTAGACTACGGGGAGCTGTTTTTT
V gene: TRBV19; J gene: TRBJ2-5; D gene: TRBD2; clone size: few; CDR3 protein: CASSIGTSGRASQYF; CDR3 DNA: TGTGCCAGTAGTATCGGGACTAGCGGGAGGGCCTCCCAGTACTTC
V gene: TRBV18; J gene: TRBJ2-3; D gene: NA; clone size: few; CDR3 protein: CASSSTSTDTQYF; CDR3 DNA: TGTGCCAGCTCATCTACTAGCACAGATACGCAGTATTTT
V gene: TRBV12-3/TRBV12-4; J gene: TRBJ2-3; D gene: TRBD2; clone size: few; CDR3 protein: CASSIDREAGGITDTQYF; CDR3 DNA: TGTGCCAGCAGTATCGACCGGGAAGCGGGAGGGATCACAGATACGCAGTATTTT
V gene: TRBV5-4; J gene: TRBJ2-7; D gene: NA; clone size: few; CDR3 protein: CASSWDYEQYF; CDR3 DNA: TGTGCCAGCAGCTGGGACTACGAGCAGTACTTC
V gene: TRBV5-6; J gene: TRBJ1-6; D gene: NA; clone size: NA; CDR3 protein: CASSLGGRLQMNSPLHF; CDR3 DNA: TGTGCCAGCAGCTTGGGAGGTCGGTTGCAGATGAATTCACCCCTCCACTTT